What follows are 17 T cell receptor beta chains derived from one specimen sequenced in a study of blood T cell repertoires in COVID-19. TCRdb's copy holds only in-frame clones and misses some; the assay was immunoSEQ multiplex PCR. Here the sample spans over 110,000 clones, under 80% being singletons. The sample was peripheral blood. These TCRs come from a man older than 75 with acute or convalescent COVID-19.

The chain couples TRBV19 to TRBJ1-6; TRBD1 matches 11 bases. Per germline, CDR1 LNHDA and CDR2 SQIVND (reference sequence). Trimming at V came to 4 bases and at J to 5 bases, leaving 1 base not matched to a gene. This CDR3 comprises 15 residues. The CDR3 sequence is CASSTDRGHNSPLHF. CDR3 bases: TGTGCCAGTAGTACGGACAGGGGGCATAATTCACCCCTCCACTTT.

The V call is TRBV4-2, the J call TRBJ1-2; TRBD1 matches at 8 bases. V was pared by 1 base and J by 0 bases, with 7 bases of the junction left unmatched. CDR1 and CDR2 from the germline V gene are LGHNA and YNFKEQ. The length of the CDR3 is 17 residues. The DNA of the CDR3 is TGTGCCAGCAGCCAAGGGGGGACAGGACTATCTAACTATGGCTACACCTTC. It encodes CASSQGGTGLSNYGYTF.

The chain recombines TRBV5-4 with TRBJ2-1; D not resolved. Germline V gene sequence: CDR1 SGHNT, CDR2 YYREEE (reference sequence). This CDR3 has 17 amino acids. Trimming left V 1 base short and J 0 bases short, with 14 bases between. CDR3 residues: CASSLSFGGSSYNEQFF. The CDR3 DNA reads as TGTGCCAGCAGCTTGTCCTTTGGCGGAAGCTCCTACAATGAGCAGTTCTTC.

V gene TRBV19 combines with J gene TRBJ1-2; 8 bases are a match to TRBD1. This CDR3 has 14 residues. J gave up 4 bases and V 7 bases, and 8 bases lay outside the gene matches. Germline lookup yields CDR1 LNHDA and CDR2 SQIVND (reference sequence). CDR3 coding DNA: TGTGCCAGTACCCCTACCGACAGGGGCTATGGCTACACCTTC. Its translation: CASTPTDRGYGYTF.

This CDR3 reads CAISRDRGGTDTQYF. CDR3 in DNA: TGTGCCATCAGTCGAGACAGGGGTGGCACAGATACGCAGTATTTT. The chain joins TRBV10-3 to TRBJ2-3; 8 bases line up with TRBD1. The length of the CDR3 is 15 residues. V was pared by 5 bases and J by 1 base, with 5 bases of the junction left unmatched. In germline, CDR1 is ENHRY, CDR2 SYGVKD.

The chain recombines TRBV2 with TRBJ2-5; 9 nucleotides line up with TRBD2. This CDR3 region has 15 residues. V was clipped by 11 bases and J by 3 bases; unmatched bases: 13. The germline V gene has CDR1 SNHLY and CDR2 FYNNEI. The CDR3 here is CASGARSGGKETQYF. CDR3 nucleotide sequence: TGTGCCTCCGGTGCTCGGAGCGGGGGGAAAGAGACCCAGTACTTC.

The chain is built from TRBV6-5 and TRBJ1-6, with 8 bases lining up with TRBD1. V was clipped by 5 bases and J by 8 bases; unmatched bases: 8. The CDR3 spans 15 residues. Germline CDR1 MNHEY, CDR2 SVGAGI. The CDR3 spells CASSPDRRGHSPLHF. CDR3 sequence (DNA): TGTGCCAGCAGTCCCGACCGCAGGGGGCATTCACCCCTCCACTTT.

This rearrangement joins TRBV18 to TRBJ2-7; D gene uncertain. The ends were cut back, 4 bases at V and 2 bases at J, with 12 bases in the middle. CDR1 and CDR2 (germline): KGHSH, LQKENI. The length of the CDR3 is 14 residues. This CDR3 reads CASSQDFRPYEQYF. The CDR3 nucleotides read TGTGCCAGCTCACAGGATTTCAGGCCCTACGAGCAGTACTTC.

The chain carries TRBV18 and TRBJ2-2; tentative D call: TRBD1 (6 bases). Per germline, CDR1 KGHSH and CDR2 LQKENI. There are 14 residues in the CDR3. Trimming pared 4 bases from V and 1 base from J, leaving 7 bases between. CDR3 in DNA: TGTGCCAGCTCACAACAGGGGAACACCGGGGAGCTGTTTTTT. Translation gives CASSQQGNTGELFF.

The CDR3 region is CASSQTAWDRGFVGETQYF. In DNA form, the CDR3 reads TGTGCCAGCAGCCAGACCGCTTGGGACAGGGGTTTTGTAGGAGAGACCCAGTACTTC. The gene calls are TRBV7-9 and TRBJ2-5, with 10 bases identical to TRBD1. V was pared by 5 bases and J by 4 bases, with 19 bases of the junction left unmatched. The CDR3 has 19 amino acids. Germline CDR1 SEHNR, CDR2 FQNEAQ (reference sequence).

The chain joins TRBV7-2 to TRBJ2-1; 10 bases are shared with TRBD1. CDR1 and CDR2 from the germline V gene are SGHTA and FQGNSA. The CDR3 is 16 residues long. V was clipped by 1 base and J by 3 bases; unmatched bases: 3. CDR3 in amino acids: CASSLDGTGVYNEQFF. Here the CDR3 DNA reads TGTGCCAGCAGCTTAGATGGGACAGGGGTCTACAATGAGCAGTTCTTC.

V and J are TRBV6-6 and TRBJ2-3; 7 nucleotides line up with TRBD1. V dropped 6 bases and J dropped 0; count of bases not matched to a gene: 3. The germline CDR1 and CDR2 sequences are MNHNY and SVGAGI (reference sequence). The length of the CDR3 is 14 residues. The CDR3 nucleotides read TGTGCCAGCAGCGGACAGGATAGCACAGATACGCAGTATTTT. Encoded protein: CASSGQDSTDTQYF.

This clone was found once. For the CDR3, the DNA is TGTGCCAGCAGTAGGGCGCTAGCGGGGGGAAAAGAGACCCAGTACTTC. Translation: CASSRALAGGKETQYF. The chain recombines TRBV7-9 with TRBJ2-5; 11 bases align to TRBD2. This CDR3 has 16 amino acids. The ends lost 6 bases at V and 3 bases at J; junction bases unmatched: 9. Germline-derived CDR1 and CDR2 are SEHNR and FQNEAQ (reference sequence).

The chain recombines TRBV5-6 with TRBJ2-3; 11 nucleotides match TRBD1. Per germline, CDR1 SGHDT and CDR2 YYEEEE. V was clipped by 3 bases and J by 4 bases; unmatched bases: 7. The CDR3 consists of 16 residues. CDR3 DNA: TGTGCCAGCAGCTCGGGAGGACAGGGGGCCTCAGATACGCAGTATTTT. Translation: CASSSGGQGASDTQYF.

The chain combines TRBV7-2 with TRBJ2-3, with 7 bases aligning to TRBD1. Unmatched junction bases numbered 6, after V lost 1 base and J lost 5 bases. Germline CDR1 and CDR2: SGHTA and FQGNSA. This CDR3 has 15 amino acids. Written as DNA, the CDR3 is TGTGCCAGCAGCTTAGAAGGGGGCTCGGGAGATACGCAGTATTTT. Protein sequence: CASSLEGGSGDTQYF.

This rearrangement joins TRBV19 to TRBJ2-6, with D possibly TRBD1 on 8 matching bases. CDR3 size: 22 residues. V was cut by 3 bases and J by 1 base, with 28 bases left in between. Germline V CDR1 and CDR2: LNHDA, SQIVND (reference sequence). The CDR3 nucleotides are TGTGCCAGTAGTATGGGAGGGATATGGGGACAGGTTTCCTCTTCTGGGGCCAACGTCCTGACTTTC. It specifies CASSMGGIWGQVSSSGANVLTF.

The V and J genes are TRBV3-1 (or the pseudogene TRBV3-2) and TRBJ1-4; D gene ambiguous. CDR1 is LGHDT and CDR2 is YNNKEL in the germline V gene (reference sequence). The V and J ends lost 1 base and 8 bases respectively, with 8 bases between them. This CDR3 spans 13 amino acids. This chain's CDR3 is CASSQGHYEKLFF. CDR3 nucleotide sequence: TGTGCCAGCAGCCAAGGTCACTACGAAAAACTGTTTTTT.